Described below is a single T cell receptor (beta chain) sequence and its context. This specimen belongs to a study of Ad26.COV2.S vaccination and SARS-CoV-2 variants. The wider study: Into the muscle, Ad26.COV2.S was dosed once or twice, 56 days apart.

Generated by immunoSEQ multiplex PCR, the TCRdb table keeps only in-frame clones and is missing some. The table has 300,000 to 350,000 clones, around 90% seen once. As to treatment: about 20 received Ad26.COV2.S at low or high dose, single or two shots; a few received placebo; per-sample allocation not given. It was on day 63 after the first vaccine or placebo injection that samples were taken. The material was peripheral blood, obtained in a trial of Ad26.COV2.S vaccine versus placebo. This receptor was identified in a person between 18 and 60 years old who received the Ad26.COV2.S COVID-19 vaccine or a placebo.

In nucleotides, the CDR3 is TGTGCCAGCAGTTCATCTAGCGGGAGATTAAATGAGCAGTTCTTC. Translated, it gives CASSSSSGRLNEQFF. The chain carries TRBV27 and TRBJ2-1; TRBD2 aligns across 10 bases. The CDR3 has 15 residues. V lost 4 bases and J lost 7; bases outside the gene matches: 7. Germline-derived CDR1 and CDR2 are MNHEY and SMNVEV (reference sequence).